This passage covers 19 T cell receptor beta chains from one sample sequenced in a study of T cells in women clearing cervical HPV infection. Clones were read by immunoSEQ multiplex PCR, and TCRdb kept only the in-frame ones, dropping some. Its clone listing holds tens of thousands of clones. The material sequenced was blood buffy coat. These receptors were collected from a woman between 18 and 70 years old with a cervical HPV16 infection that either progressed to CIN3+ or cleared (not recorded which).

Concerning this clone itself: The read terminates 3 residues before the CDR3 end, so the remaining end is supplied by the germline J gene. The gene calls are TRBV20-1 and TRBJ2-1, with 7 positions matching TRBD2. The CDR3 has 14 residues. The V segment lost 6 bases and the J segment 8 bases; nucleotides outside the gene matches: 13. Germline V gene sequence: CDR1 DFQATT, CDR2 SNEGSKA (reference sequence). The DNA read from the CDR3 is TGCAGTGCACCAGTGGCGGGGGTGTTGGATGAG. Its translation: CSAPVAGVLDE. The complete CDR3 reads CSAPVAGVLDEQFF.

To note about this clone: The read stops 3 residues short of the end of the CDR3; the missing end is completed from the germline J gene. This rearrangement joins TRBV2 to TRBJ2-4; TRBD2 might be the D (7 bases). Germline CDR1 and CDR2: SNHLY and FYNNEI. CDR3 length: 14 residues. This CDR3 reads CASSERGASGPQYF. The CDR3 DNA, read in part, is TGTGCCAGCAGTGAAAGGGGGGCTAGCGGTCCT.

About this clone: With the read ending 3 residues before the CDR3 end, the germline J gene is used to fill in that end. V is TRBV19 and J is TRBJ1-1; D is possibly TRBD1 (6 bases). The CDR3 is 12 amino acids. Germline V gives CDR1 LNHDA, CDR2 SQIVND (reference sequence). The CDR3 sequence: CASSSFQGEAFF. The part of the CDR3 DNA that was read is TGTGCCAGTTCGTCATTCCAGGGGGAA.

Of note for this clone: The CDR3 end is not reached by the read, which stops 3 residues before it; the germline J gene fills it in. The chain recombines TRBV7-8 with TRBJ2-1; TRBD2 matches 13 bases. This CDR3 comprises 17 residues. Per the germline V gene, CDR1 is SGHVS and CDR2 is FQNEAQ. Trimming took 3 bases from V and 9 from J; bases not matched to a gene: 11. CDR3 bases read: TGTGCCAGCAGCTTCGGTCGGACTAGCGGGGGTAGTTTTGAG. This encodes CASSFGRTSGGSFE. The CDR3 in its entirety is CASSFGRTSGGSFEQFF.

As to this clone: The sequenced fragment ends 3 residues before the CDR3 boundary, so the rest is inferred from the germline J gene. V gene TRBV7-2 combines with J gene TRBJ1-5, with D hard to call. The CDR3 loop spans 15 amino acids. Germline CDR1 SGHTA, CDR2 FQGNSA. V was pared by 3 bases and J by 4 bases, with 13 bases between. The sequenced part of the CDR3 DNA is TGTGCCAGCAGCTTGGTGAGGGTGGCAAATCAGCCC. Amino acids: CASSLVRVANQP. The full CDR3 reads CASSLVRVANQPQHF.

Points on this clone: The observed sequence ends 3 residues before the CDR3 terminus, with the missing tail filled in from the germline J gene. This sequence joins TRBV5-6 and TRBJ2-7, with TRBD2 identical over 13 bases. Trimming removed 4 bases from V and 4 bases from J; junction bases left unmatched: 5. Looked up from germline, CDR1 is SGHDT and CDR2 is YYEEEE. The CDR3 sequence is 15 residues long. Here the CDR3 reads CASSEGLAGTYEQYF. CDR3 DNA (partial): TGTGCCAGCAGCGAGGGACTAGCGGGGACTTACGAG.

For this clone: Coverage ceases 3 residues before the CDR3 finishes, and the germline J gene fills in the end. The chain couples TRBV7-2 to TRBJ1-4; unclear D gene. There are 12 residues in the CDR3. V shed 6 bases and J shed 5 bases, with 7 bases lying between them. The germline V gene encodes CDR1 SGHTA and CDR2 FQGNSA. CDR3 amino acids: CASSYPNEKLFF. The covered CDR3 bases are TGTGCCAGCAGTTATCCCAATGAAAAA.

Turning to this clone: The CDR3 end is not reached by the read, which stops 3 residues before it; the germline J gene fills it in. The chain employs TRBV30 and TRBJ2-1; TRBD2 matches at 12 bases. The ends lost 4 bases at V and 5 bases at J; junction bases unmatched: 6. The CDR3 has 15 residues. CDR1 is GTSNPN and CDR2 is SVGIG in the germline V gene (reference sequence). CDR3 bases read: TGTGCCTGGAATGGGCTAGCGGGAGGGAACAATGAG. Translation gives CAWNGLAGGNNE. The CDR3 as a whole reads CAWNGLAGGNNEQFF.

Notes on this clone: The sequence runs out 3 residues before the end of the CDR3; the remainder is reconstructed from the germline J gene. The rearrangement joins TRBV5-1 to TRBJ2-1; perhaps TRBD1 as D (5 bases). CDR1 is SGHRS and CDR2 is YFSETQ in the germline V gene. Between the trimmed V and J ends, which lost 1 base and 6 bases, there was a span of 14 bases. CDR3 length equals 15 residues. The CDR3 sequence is CASSLMATGSNEQFF. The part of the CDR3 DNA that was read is TGCGCCAGCAGCTTGATGGCCACAGGAAGCAATGAG.

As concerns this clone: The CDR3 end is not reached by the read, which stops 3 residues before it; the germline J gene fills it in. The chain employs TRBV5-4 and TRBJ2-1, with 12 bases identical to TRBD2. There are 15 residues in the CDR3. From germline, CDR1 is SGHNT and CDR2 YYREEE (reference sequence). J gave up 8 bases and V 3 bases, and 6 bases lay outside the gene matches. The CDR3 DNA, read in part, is TGTGCCAGCAGCTCCGGACTAGCGGGGATGCATGAG. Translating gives CASSSGLAGMHE. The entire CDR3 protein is CASSSGLAGMHEQFF. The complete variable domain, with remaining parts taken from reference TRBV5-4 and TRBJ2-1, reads ETGVTQSPTHLIKTRGQQVTLRCSSQSGHNTVSWYQQALGQGPQFIFQYYREEENGRGNFPPRFSGLQFPNYSSELNVNALELDDSALYLCASSSGLAGMHEQFFGPGTRLTVL.

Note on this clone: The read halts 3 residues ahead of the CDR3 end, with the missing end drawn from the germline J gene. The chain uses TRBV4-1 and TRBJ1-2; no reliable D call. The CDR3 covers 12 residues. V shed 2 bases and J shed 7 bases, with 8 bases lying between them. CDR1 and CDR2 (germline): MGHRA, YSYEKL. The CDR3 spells CASSQPEIGYTF. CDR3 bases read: TGCGCCAGCAGCCAACCAGAGATTGGC.

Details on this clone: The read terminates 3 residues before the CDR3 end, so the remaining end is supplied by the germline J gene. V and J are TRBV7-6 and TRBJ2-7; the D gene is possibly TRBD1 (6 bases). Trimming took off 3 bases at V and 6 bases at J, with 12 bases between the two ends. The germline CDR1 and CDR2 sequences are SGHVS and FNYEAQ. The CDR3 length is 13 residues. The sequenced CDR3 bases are TGTGCCAGCAGCTTTGCACAGGGAACCGAG. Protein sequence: CASSFAQGTE. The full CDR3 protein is CASSFAQGTEQYF.

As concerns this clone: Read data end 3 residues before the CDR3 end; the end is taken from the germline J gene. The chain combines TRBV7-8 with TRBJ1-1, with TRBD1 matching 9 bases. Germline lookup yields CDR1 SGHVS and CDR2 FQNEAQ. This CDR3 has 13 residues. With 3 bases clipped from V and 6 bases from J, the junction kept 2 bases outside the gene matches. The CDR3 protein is CASSLDRGSEAFF. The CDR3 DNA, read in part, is TGTGCCAGCAGCTTGGACAGGGGATCTGAA.

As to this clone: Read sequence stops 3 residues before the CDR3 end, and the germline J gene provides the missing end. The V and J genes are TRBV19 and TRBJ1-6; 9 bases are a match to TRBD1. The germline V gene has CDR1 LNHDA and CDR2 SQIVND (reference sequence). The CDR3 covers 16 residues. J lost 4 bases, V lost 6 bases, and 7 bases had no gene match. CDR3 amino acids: CASSGQGRGYNSPLHF. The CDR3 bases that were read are TGTGCCAGTAGCGGACAGGGGAGAGGATATAATTCACCC.

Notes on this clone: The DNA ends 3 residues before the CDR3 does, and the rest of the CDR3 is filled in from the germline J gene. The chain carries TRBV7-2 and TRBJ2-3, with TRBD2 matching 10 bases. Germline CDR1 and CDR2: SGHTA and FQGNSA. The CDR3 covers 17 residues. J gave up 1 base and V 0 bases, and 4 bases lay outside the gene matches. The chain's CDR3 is CASSLAPGLAGTDTQYF. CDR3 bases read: TGTGCCAGCAGCTTAGCCCCTGGACTAGCGGGCACAGATACG.

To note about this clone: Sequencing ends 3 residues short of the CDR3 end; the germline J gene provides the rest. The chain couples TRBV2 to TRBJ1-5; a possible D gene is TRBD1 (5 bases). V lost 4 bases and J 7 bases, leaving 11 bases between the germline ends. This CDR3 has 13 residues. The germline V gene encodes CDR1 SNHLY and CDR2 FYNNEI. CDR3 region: CASSGQPRQPQHF. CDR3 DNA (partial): TGTGCCAGCAGTGGACAGCCCCGGCAGCCC.

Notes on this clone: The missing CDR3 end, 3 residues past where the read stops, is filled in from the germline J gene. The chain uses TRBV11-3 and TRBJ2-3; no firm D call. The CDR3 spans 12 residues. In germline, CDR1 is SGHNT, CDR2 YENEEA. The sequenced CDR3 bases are TGTGCCAGCAGCCCCGATCCGAAGGCG. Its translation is CASSPDPKA. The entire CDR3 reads CASSPDPKAQYF.

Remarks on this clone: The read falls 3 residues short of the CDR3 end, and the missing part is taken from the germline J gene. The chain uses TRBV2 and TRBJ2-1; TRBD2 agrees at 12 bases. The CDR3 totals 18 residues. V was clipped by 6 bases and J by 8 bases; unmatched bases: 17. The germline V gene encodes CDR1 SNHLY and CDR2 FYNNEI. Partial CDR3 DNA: TGTGCCAGCAGGATCCTAGCGGGGGGGCCTTATGGTTACCATGAG. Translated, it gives CASRILAGGPYGYHE. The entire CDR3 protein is CASRILAGGPYGYHEQFF.

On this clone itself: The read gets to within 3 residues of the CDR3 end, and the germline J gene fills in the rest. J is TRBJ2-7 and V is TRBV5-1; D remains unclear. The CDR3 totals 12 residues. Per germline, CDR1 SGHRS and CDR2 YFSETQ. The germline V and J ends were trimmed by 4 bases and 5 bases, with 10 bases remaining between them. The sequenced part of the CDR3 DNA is TGCGCCAGCAGCCTCCCAGCGCACGAG. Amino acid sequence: CASSLPAHE. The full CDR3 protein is CASSLPAHEQYF. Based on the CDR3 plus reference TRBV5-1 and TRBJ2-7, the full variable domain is KAGVTQTPRYLIKTRGQQVTLSCSPISGHRSVSWYQQTPGQGLQFLFEYFSETQRNKGNFPGRFSGRQFSNSRSEMNVSTLELGDSALYLCASSLPAHEQYFGPGTRLTVT.